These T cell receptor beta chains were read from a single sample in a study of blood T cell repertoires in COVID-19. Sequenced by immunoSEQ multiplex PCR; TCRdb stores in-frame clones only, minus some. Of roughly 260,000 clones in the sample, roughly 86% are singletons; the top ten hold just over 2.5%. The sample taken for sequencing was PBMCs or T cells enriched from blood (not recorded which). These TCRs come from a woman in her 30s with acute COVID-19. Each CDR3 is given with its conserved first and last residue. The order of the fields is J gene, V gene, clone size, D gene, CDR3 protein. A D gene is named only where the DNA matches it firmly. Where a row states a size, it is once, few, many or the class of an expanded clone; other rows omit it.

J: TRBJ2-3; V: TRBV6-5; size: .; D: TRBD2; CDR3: CASSYAQGGADTQYF
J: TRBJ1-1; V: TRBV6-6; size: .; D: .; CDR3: CASRPRRTDLNTEAFF
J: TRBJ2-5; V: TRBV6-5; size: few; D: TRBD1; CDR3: CASSYGRGLGTQYF
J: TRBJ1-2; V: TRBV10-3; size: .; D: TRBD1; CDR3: CAISRQGGGYTF
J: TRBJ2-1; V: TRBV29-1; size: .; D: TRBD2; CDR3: CSVVHYAGGPNEQFF
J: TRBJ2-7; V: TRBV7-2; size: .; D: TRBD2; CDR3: CASSLRLAGGRSSYEQYF
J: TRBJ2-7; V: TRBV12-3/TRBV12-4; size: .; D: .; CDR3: CASSLTEYEQYF
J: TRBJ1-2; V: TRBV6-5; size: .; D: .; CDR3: CASSNTGSDGYTF
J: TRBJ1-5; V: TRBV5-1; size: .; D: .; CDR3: CASSLSPGPAQPQHF
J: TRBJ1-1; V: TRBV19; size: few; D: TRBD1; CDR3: CASSASRGRDSAFF
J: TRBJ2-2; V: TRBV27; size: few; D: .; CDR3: CASLLAAGIGGELFF
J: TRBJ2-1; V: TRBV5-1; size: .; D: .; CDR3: CASSGNRETQFF
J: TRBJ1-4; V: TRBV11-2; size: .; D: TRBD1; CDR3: CASSSPDLTGTTNEKLFF
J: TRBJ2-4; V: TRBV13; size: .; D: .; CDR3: CASSSRVSGAKNIQYF
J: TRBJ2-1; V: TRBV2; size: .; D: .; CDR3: CASTKPRSYNEQFF
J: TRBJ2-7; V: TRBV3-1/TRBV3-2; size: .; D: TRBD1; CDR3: CASSQGRWGQGLVSYEQYF
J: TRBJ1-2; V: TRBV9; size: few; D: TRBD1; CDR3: CASSTRQGDLENYGYTF
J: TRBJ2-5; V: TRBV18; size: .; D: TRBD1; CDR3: CASSPPSRDRGQETQYF
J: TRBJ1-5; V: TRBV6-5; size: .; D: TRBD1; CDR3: CASRARTGLQPQHF
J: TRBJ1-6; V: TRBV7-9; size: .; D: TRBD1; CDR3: CASSLARPRDRDNSPLHF
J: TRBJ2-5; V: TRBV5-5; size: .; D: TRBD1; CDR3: CASSSGQVRGETQYF
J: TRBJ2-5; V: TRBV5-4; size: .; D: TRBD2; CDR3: CASSPGLAGAKETQYF
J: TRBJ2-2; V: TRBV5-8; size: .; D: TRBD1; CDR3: CASSFRDRDTGELFF
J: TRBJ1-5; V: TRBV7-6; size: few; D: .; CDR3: CASSLKRGGNQPQHF
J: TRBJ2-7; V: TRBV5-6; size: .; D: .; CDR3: CASSSPRDTWEQYF
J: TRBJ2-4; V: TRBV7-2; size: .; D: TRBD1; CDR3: CASSSQTGTAHKYF
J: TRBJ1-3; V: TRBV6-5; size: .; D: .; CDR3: CASSYPRTVDTIYF
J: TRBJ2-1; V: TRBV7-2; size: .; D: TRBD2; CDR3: CASSISGGSYNEQFF
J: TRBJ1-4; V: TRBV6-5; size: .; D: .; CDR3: CASSYSGGTNEKLFF
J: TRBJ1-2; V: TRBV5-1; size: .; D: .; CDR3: CASAARSSYTF
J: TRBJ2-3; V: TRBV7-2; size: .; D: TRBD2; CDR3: CASSLIAGGPDTQYF
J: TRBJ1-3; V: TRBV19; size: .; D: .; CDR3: CASSNPLGRLENTIYF
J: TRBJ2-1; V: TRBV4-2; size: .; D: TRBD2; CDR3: CASSQDGEGLAASEQFF
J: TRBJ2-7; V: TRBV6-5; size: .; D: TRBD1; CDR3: CANQHRGQAYEQYF
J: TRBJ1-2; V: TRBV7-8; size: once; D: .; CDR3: CASSYGRGSGYTF
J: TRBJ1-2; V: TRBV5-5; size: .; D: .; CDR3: CASSPGRGGYTF
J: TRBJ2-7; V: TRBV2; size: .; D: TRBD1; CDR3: CASIAQGAYEQYF
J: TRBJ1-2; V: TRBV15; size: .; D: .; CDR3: CATSRDGTNYGYTF
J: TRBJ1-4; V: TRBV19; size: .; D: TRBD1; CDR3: CASSRTTDRGINEKLFF
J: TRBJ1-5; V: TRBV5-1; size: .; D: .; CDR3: CASSSGVNQPQHF
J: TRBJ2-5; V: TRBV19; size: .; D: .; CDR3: CASSPLTEAGETQYF
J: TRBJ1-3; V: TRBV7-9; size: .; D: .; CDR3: CASSLREGTLSGNTIYF
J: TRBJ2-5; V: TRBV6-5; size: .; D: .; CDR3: CASSSVAGQETQYF
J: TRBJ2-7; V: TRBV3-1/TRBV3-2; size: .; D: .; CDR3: CASSQEDIGQYF
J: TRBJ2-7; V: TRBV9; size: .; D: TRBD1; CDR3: CASSVGWDRAHEQYF
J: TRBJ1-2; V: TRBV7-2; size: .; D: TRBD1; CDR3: CASSLVLEGAPGYTF
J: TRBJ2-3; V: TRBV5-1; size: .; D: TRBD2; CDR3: CASSLAGGQDTQYF
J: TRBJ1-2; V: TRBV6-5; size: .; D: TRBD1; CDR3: CAGTPLTGGGSYTF
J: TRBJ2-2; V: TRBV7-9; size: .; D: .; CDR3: CASRPGENTGELFF
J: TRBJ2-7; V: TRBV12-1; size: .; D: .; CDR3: CASSFARLAGALSYEQYF
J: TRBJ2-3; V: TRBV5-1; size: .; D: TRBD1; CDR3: CASSLQGVVGADTQYF